This passage covers 16 T cell receptor beta chains from one sample sequenced in a study of OX40 agonist ivuxolimab in advanced cancers. Measured with immunoSEQ multiplex PCR; TCRdb has only the in-frame clones, and not every one. Of more than 80,000 clones in the sample, 70% to 90% are singletons; the top ten hold just under 2%. This material consisted of CD4+ or CD8+ T cells sorted from blood, taken in a trial of the OX40 agonist ivuxolimab. These receptors originate from an adult with an advanced solid tumor such as melanoma, head and neck, liver or kidney cancer.

The gene calls are TRBV11-2 and TRBJ1-3; 12 bases align to TRBD1. Germline V CDR1 and CDR2: SGHAT, FQNNGV. J was trimmed by 3 bases and V by 2 bases; bases with no gene match: 2. This CDR3 is 16 amino acids long. The CDR3 sequence is CASSLRDRGLGNTIYF. The CDR3 bases are TGTGCCAGCAGCTTAAGGGACAGGGGGCTTGGAAACACCATATATTTT.

This chain joins TRBV27 and TRBJ1-5; D may be TRBD1 (5 bases). V lost 2 bases to trimming and J lost 7 bases, with 12 bases between them. CDR1 and CDR2 (germline): MNHEY, SMNVEV (reference sequence). CDR3 length: 14 amino acids. CDR3 loop: CASSLLEGKQPQHF. In DNA, the CDR3 is TGTGCCAGCAGTTTACTCGAGGGGAAACAGCCCCAGCATTTT.

This clone was found a few times. The chain couples TRBV5-1 to TRBJ2-3; TRBD1 agrees at 7 bases. Germline CDR1 reads SGHRS; CDR2 reads YFSETQ. V trimming: 4 bases; J trimming: 1 base; junction bases outside the gene matches: 6. CDR3 length equals 15 residues. The DNA of the CDR3 is TGCGCCAGCAGCCTGGGACAGCTTGGCACAGATACGCAGTATTTT. Translation gives CASSLGQLGTDTQYF. The whole variable domain, remainder taken from reference TRBV5-1 and TRBJ2-3, is KAGVTQTPRYLIKTRGQQVTLSCSPISGHRSVSWYQQTPGQGLQFLFEYFSETQRNKGNFPGRFSGRQFSNSRSEMNVSTLELGDSALYLCASSLGQLGTDTQYFGPGTRLTVL.

The J gene is TRBJ1-2, the V gene TRBV2, with D unclear. CDR3 size: 13 residues. Trimming removed 1 base from V and 8 bases from J, with 11 bases in between. CDR1 SNHLY and CDR2 FYNNEI come from the germline V gene. CDR3 sequence: CASSEEQLGGYTF. As DNA, the CDR3 is TGTGCCAGCAGTGAAGAACAGTTAGGCGGCTACACCTTC. The entire variable domain, with the rest obtained from reference TRBV2 and TRBJ1-2, is as follows: EPEVTQTPSHQVTQMGQEVILRCVPISNHLYFYWYRQILGQKVEFLVSFYNNEISEKSEIFDDQFSVERPDGSNFTLKIRSTKLEDSAMYFCASSEEQLGGYTFGSGTRLTVV.

This clone was counted a single time. V and J are TRBV27 and TRBJ2-3; 10 bases align to TRBD1. The CDR3 length is 15 residues. Germline CDR1 is MNHEY and CDR2 is SMNVEV (reference sequence). The ends lost 4 bases at V and 4 bases at J; junction bases unmatched: 5. The CDR3: CASSSRDRGPDTQYF. The CDR3 coding sequence is TGTGCCAGCAGTTCACGGGACAGGGGACCAGATACGCAGTATTTT.

This clone was detected only once. The chain has TRBV19 and TRBJ2-7; 8 bases are a match to TRBD1. The CDR3 is 16 residues long. In germline, CDR1 is LNHDA, CDR2 SQIVND (reference sequence). After removal of 5 bases from V and 0 bases from J, the junction contained 9 bases not matched to a gene. The CDR3, as DNA: TGTGCCAGTAGTCGAATTACAGGGGGTACCTCCTACGAGCAGTACTTC. Translating it yields CASSRITGGTSYEQYF.

The V call is TRBV5-1, the J call TRBJ1-1; the match to TRBD1 covers 7 bases. The CDR3 has 14 residues. V trimming: 0 bases; J trimming: 4 bases; junction bases outside the gene matches: 3. Germline loops: CDR1 SGHRS, CDR2 YFSETQ. CDR3 DNA sequence: TGCGCCAGCAGCTTGGCCGAGGGGGCCACTGAAGCTTTCTTT. Protein: CASSLAEGATEAFF.

The genes are TRBV13 and TRBJ2-7, with 10 bases matching TRBD1. Trimming took 5 bases from V and 6 from J; bases not matched to a gene: 7. The CDR3 runs to 14 residues. Germline loops: CDR1 PRHDT, CDR2 FYEKMQ (reference sequence). As DNA, the CDR3 is TGTGCCAGCAGCCCGACAGGGGGCGCCGCCGAGCAGTACTTC. It encodes CASSPTGGAAEQYF.

The rearrangement joins TRBV10-3 to TRBJ2-1; the match to TRBD1 covers 10 bases. This CDR3 spans 16 amino acids. J gave up 7 bases and V 3 bases, and 9 bases lay outside the gene matches. Per germline, CDR1 ENHRY and CDR2 SYGVKD. As DNA, the CDR3 is TGTGCCATCAGTGACCCCGGACAGGGGGTCTTGAATGAGCAGTTCTTC. This sequence encodes CAISDPGQGVLNEQFF.

CDR3 nucleotide sequence: TGTGCCATCAGTCTGTTAGGGGGGAGCTACGAGCAGTACTTC. Amino acids: CAISLLGGSYEQYF. The chain couples TRBV10-3 to TRBJ2-7; D is possibly TRBD1 or TRBD2 (6 bases each). CDR1 and CDR2 from the germline V gene are ENHRY and SYGVKD. CDR3 length: 14 residues. V was pared by 5 bases and J by 3 bases, with 14 bases between.

This clone is a singleton in its sample. The V and J genes are TRBV7-3 and TRBJ2-6, with no clear D. This CDR3 has 14 residues. Germline V gives CDR1 SGHTA, CDR2 FQGTGA. With 5 bases removed from V and 2 bases from J, the gap between germline ends came to 7 bases. CDR3: CASSLNAGANVLTF. The CDR3 DNA sequence: TGTGCCAGCAGCCTGAATGCTGGGGCCAACGTCCTGACTTTC.

The chain links TRBV21-1 to TRBJ2-1. TRBV21-1 is shown as a pseudogene. There are 15 residues in the CDR3. CDR3 protein: CASSKWGTANNEQFF. In DNA form, the CDR3 reads TGTGCCAGCAGCAAATGGGGGACGGCGAACAATGAGCAGTTCTTC.

V and J are TRBV10-3 and TRBJ1-6; the D gene is possibly TRBD1 (5 bases). CDR1 is ENHRY and CDR2 is SYGVKD in the germline V gene. Trimming took 3 bases from V and 1 from J, leaving 7 bases between them. CDR3 length equals 15 residues. The CDR3 here is CAISDGGSYNSPLHF. CDR3 coding DNA: TGTGCCATCAGTGACGGGGGTTCCTATAATTCACCCCTCCACTTT.

This chain connects TRBV27 to TRBJ2-1, with unresolved D. Trimming took 5 bases from V and 10 from J, leaving 12 bases between them. This CDR3 contains 12 residues. CDR1 and CDR2 from the germline V gene are MNHEY and SMNVEV (reference sequence). The CDR3 sequence is CASSQRAEEQFF. The CDR3 nucleotides are TGTGCCAGCAGTCAAAGGGCAGAGGAGCAGTTCTTC.

DNA of the CDR3: TGCGCCAGCAGCTCGACAGGGTACGTGGATTCCGGGGAGCTGTTTTTT. It codes for CASSSTGYVDSGELFF. The chain carries TRBV5-1 and TRBJ2-2, with 7 nucleotides matching TRBD1. V dropped 3 bases and J dropped 6; count of bases not matched to a gene: 11. The CDR3 consists of 16 residues. Germline V CDR1 and CDR2: SGHRS, YFSETQ. Full variable domain (missing parts from reference TRBV5-1 and TRBJ2-2): KAGVTQTPRYLIKTRGQQVTLSCSPISGHRSVSWYQQTPGQGLQFLFEYFSETQRNKGNFPGRFSGRQFSNSRSEMNVSTLELGDSALYLCASSSTGYVDSGELFFGEGSRLTVL.

The chain uses TRBV6-5 and TRBJ2-1, with TRBD2 matching 8 bases. Germline V gives CDR1 MNHEY, CDR2 SVGAGI. The J segment lost 10 bases and the V segment lost 2 bases, leaving 4 bases of the junction unmatched. This CDR3 region has 13 residues. CDR3 DNA: TGTGCCAGCAGTTACCCGGGAGGGGGGGAGCAGTTCTTC. This codes for CASSYPGGGEQFF.